This TCR beta chain was obtained from a study of cytomegalovirus exposure and HLA in healthy donors (TCRdb year 2017). Looking at the study overall: An earlier analysis of 587 of the donors reported approximately 300 Gb of sequence data and 95 million to 140 million unique TCR beta sequences obtained from around 190 million T cells. Typing coverage differed by locus: A, B, C, DRB1 and DQB1 were typed in roughly 620-640 donors, DQA1 in 500 to 550, DPA1 in nearly 610, and DPB1 in around 440. Among some 410 genotyped donors of the cohort, an average of about 240,000 unique TCR beta nucleotide sequences was sequenced per donor, of which 15% to 20% were non-productive. A later genetic analysis took genome-wide SNP genotypes for about 55% of the 666 donors and used that subset as a discovery cohort. High-throughput TCR immunosequencing, statistical association of individual TCRs with disease status, and machine learning were combined to predict cytomegalovirus infection status. Four or five DR-DQ haplotypes were handled as single units for association and clustering, since linkage in the cohort was strong. To decide whether each TCR beta V gene segment behaved as functional or pseudogenic, an earlier analysis of some 540 of the donors relied on high-throughput TCR beta sequencing. Donor age, sex, ethnicity and CMV serostatus were collected together with the repertoire data. HLA typing covered class I and class II loci at four-digit resolution. The T cell repertoires of under 700 subjects were profiled by immunosequencing and related to cytomegalovirus serostatus. The later analysis used no new phenotypic data to find candidate immune exposures, relying instead on TCR beta sequences and their occurrence across donors. Around 320 gigabases of sequencing data and approximately 85 million unique TCR sequences were included in an early release covering 500 to 750 HLA-typed donors. A later analysis re-analyzed previously published TCR beta repertoires from hundreds of donors and added high-resolution HLA genotyping to study TCR occurrence patterns. Along with the roughly 670-subject first cohort, a separate validation cohort of 120 different subjects was used. Among the roughly 410 genotyped donors, about 85% belonged to the genetic ancestry cluster associated with self-reported Caucasian donors. Every discovery cohort repertoire had been produced on one sequencing platform. The aim of the study was to test whether cataloging public T cell receptors could identify signatures of past pathogen exposure.

Paper-wide results and their limitations: A few of the identified cytomegalovirus-associated TCR beta chains were confirmed in vitro to be specific for cytomegalovirus antigens. In an earlier analysis of roughly 560 of the donors, most TCR beta V segments were observed in productive rearrangements about 87% or about 30% of the time, broadly matching IMGT annotations. In a later analysis, several top co-occurrence clusters were reported to appear linked to parvovirus B19, influenza, CMV and Epstein-Barr virus. In a later analysis, around 15,000 TCR beta sequences were associated with specific HLA alleles at a false discovery rate of 0.05. A cluster of highly shared sequence variants was judged likely to represent a technical artifact of the sequencing pipeline. Compared with equally common non-associated chains, HLA-associated TCR beta chains in a later analysis were more clonally expanded and had lower generation probabilities. In this cohort, only TCR beta chains were sequenced, and detectable features were limited by the absence of alpha or paired-chain data. Correlated functional status among segregating V segments might be attributable to linkage disequilibrium, but an unknown experimental factor could not be ruled out. While some public TCRs were present in many individuals, most TCR sequences turned up only very rarely across donors. CMV serostatus was the only immune exposure information available for the cohort. In a later analysis, the rate of TCR association differed among HLA loci, with DRB1 alleles having the most associated TCRs and HLA-C alleles having the fewest. According to a later analysis, most CMV-associated TCR beta chains appeared to be HLA-restricted, and the HLA associations seemed to be driven largely by CMV exposure. About 17 rarely observed V segments, including chromosome 9 orphons, were excluded from the earlier analysis of several hundred of the donors because counts were too low. Strong co-occurrence of HLA alleles, especially DR and DQ, made assigning TCR associations to individual alleles difficult. Compared with the 666-donor mean, donors in an Asian-associated ancestry cluster had fewer N-insertions in productive TCRs, according to a later genetic analysis. A further reported finding was that TCR beta sequences accurately predicted the HLA-A and HLA-B alleles for most subjects in the first cohort. Roughly uniform sequencing depth across donors was assumed in presence/absence analyses, although this assumption may not hold. The authors suggested that the approach could potentially be generalized to other disease states and immunological phenotypes. The study listed 164 TCR beta chains as associated with cytomegalovirus. Because some donors lacked HLA typing at each locus, the association tests relied only on the typed subset. In both the original and validation cohorts, the classifier was reported to diagnose cytomegalovirus status with high specificity and sensitivity. V-gene and J-gene trimming of TCR beta chains was associated with a missense DCLRE1C variant in a later genetic analysis, and the association was replicated in an independent cohort.

The library relied on the immunoSEQ multiplex PCR assay. For the multiplex PCR, a mixture combining 60 forward primers for TCR Vbeta segments and 13 reverse primers for TCR Jbeta segments was used. Amplification of the CDR3 region of rearranged TCR beta genes was performed with a multiplex PCR assay on genomic DNA. The Illumina HiSeq System was used to sequence the amplified TCR beta libraries as 87-base-pair reads. For the original study's pipeline: Across the roughly 670 repertoires, a later analysis counted 78 million or so unique TCR beta chains, some 11 million of which were shared by at least two donors. A nearest-neighbor algorithm error-corrected the raw reads and collapsed the reads into unique sequences, merging closely related sequences to remove PCR and sequencing errors. V, D and J gene segments were assigned by aligning CDR3 sequences to IMGT reference sequences. For a sequence to be retained, a match of at least six nucleotides was required to both a V gene segment and a J gene segment. Rearrangements were classified as productive when the CDR3 lacked stop codons and remained in frame with V and J, and all other rearrangements were classified as non-productive. Following IMGT convention, CDR3 was defined as the stretch from the second conserved V-encoded cysteine to the conserved J-encoded phenylalanine. The earlier analysis of 500 to 600 of the donors excluded sequences that lacked an unambiguous match to a single V gene segment. In an earlier analysis of 450 to 750 of the donors, a V segment was called functional when productive rearrangements were above 56.7%, and segregating when the standard deviation between donors exceeded 5%. To diagnose cytomegalovirus status from the catalog of TCR beta chain sequences, a statistical classification framework was built. In a later analysis, TCR nucleotide sequences were compared against IMGT/GENE-DB human TR gene sequences so that V and J genes could be assigned. In a later analysis, CDR3 sequences and most-parsimonious VDJ recombination scenarios were assigned using the TCRdist pipeline. A later analysis defined each TCR beta chain by its CDR3 amino acid sequence plus V-gene family, and excluded reads lacking a unique V-gene family. In a later analysis, around 600 highly shared, low-generation-probability nucleotide sequences were removed to address suspected cross-contamination and a sequencing artifact. For each public chain, a later analysis derived a clonal expansion index from normalized ranks of inferred template counts within each repertoire. In a later analysis, generation probabilities were computed with a VDJ recombination model fitted to out-of-frame rearrangements, and the resulting probabilities were checked against IGoR. A later analysis scored TCR-TCR, TCR-HLA and TCR-CMV co-occurrence with hypergeometric tests, applying a repertoire-size bias correction to TCR pairs. In a later analysis, false discovery rates were estimated by permuting HLA or CMV assignments 20 times. In a later analysis, co-occurring TCRs were grouped with DBSCAN, and TCRdist sequence similarity was added when clustering was performed within HLA-allele-positive subsets. Repertoires with fewer than 30,000 or more than 120,000 public chains, plus five repertoires with anomalous nucleotide sharing, were excluded from co-occurrence clustering. TCRdb provides this immuneACCESS table in a form limited to in-frame rearrangements. Some clones are lacking; in checked studies, under half of them reflect an unresolved V gene, and why the rest are absent is not known. That table furnishes V, J and clone size, whereas the DNA furnished D and trimming. The sample table holds 140,000 to 150,000 clones, of which roughly three quarters were seen once. Under 2% of the sample rests with the top ten.

The cohort was made up of about 670 healthy bone marrow donors. At the time of sampling, all cohort members were nominally healthy, though unrecorded immune exposures were likely present. The donor was CMV seronegative and was included in the group of several hundred seronegative cohort members. Every donor gave a peripheral blood sample, and the peripheral blood mononuclear cells from that sample were used for TCR beta sequencing. Genomic DNA extraction from the blood cell samples was performed with the Qiagen DNeasy Blood Extraction Kit. As regards this clone: This receptor's antigen is unknown. Qualities for individual bases were not recorded, and no much larger clone is one base off.

The receptor was derived from a woman aged 40 to 50 in good health and CMV-seronegative. The sequencing input was PBMCs.

CDR3 protein: CSVGLSSGNEQFF. The nucleotide sequence is given as TGCAGCGTTGGGCTCTCCTCGGGCAATGAGCAGTTCTTC. The chain uses TRBV29-1 and TRBJ2-1, with the identity of the D gene unclear. V loses 4 bases of germline sequence and J loses 6 bases, and the interval between the two ends is 13 bases. From a lookup of the germline V gene, CDR1 and CDR2 are SQVTM and ANQGSEA. From its cysteine to its phenylalanine, the CDR3 spans 13 amino acids. Just CDR3 DNA is preserved here, 39 bases in frame from base 1.